Sequencing of this TCR beta chain was carried out in a study of response to subunit inactivated influenza vaccine. The study's findings and limits: The authors suggested that every seasonal influenza vaccination recruits few new T cells.

TCRdb ran MiXCR on the RT-PCR reads and lists one entry per CDR3 protein. The top ten hold approximately 10% of the sample, which has 710,000 or so distinct CDR3 sequences, more than 15% seen once. CDR3 size: 13 residues. CDR1 and CDR2 (germline): SQVTM, ANQGSEA. V lost 5 bases to trimming and J lost 9 bases; unmatched junction nucleotides: 8. This clonotype was seen a handful of times. Its target is not known. The sequence was obtained from a man in his fifties or sixties who received an inactivated influenza vaccine. The V call is TRBV29-1, the J call TRBJ2-1; 9 bases are shared with TRBD2. The source was PBMCs from blood, collected 11 to 12 days after vaccination. CDR3 in amino acids: CSVTSGGPVEQFF. CDR3 in DNA: TGCAGCGTTACCAGCGGGGGGCCGGTTGAGCAGTTCTTC.